The 20 T cell receptor beta chains below were found in one sample sequenced in a study of shared clonotypes between healthy human individuals. Assay used: immunoSEQ multiplex PCR; TCRdb lists only in-frame clones, some missing. The table shows roughly 2,500,000 clones, with 93% occurring only once. The sample taken for sequencing was naive CD4+ T cells from PBMCs. As for subset: CD45RA+ positively selected. The receptors were gathered from a man younger than 35 in good health. Some clones in this sample may be carry-over from other donors' samples.

As to this clone: The sample contains more than one DNA sequence encoding this CDR3. The chain has TRBV29-1 and TRBJ2-5; D is ambiguous. Germline CDR1 is SQVTM and CDR2 is ANQGSEA. With 4 bases removed from V and 2 bases from J, the gap between germline ends came to 11 bases. The CDR3 contains 13 residues. The CDR3 DNA sequence: TGCAGCGTTGTGGCCCCTTTGCAAGAGACCCAGTACTTC. It is translated as CSVVAPLQETQYF.

The chain is built from TRBV27 and TRBJ2-3, with 7 bases fitting TRBD2. Germline V gene data show CDR1 as MNHEY and CDR2 as SMNVEV (reference sequence). V shed 7 bases and J 3 bases; nucleotides not matched to a gene: 13. The CDR3 is 16 residues long. CDR3 sequence reads: CASTYRGRVGTDTQYF. The CDR3 DNA is TGTGCCAGCACTTACCGCGGGAGAGTTGGTACAGATACGCAGTATTTT.

A single count supports this clone. The chain has TRBV5-1 and TRBJ1-1; D unclear. Trimming stripped 0 bases from V and 7 bases from J, with 13 bases between. Germline CDR1 reads SGHRS; CDR2 reads YFSETQ. This CDR3 contains 14 residues. In DNA, the CDR3 is TGCGCCAGCAGCTTGGAGCGGTCGACCAGTGAAGCTTTCTTT. Protein sequence: CASSLERSTSEAFF.

The chain has TRBV11-3 and TRBJ1-1; 12 bases are shared with TRBD1. The CDR3 spans 13 residues. In germline, CDR1 is SGHNT, CDR2 YENEEA. V lost 6 bases and J lost 11; bases outside the gene matches: 7. CDR3 in amino acids: CASRGQGADLAFF. In DNA, the CDR3 is TGTGCCAGCAGGGGACAGGGGGCCGACTTGGCTTTCTTT.

The J gene is TRBJ2-3, the V gene TRBV29-1; no reliable D call. CDR1 SQVTM and CDR2 ANQGSEA come from the germline V gene. The CDR3 sequence is 11 residues long. Trimming shortened V by 6 bases and J by 4 bases, and 8 bases separated the two germline ends. CDR3: CSVKRSDTQYF. Here the CDR3 DNA reads TGCAGCGTGAAGAGATCAGATACGCAGTATTTT.

V and J are TRBV14 and TRBJ2-5, with no clear D. V lost 1 base and J 5 bases, leaving 5 bases between the germline ends. This CDR3 comprises 12 residues. Germline V gene lookup returns CDR1 SGHDN and CDR2 FVKESK. CDR3 residues: CASSQGVETQYF. The CDR3 DNA sequence: TGTGCCAGCAGCCAAGGTGTTGAGACCCAGTACTTC. The full variable domain, completed using reference TRBV14 and TRBJ2-5, is EAGVTQFPSHSVIEKGQTVTLRCDPISGHDNLYWYRRVMGKEIKFLLHFVKESKQDESGMPNNRFLAERTGGTYSTLKVQPAELEDSGVYFCASSQGVETQYFGPGTRLLVL.

This chain links TRBV19 with TRBJ1-4; 9 bases map to TRBD1. The CDR3 runs 16 residues. V shed 5 bases, J shed 6 bases, and the junction held 10 bases outside the gene matches. Germline V gene lookup returns CDR1 LNHDA and CDR2 SQIVND (reference sequence). In nucleotides, the CDR3 is TGTGCCAGTAGTGGATTACCGGGACAGGGACATGAAAAACTGTTTTTT. It yields the protein CASSGLPGQGHEKLFF.

The chain uses TRBV18 and TRBJ2-3; D is unresolved. The CDR3 length is 15 residues. V lost 3 bases and J 1 base, leaving 11 bases between the germline ends. CDR1 and CDR2 (germline): KGHSH, LQKENI. The CDR3 protein is CASSPYRARTDTQYF. The CDR3 nucleotides are TGTGCCAGCTCACCTTACCGCGCACGCACAGATACGCAGTATTTT.

This chain connects TRBV5-1 to TRBJ1-5; D might be TRBD1 (6 bases). V lost 7 bases to trimming and J lost 1 base, with 15 bases between them. This CDR3 spans 15 amino acids. CDR1 SGHRS and CDR2 YFSETQ come from the germline V gene. The CDR3 reads CASSVGTLSNQPQHF. In nucleotides, the CDR3 is TGCGCCAGCTCTGTTGGGACACTGAGCAATCAGCCCCAGCATTTT.

This chain joins TRBV29-1 and TRBJ2-3, with 9 nucleotides matching TRBD2. Per the germline V gene, CDR1 is SQVTM and CDR2 is ANQGSEA. J was trimmed by 0 bases and V by 4 bases; bases with no gene match: 20. This CDR3 is 20 amino acids long. CDR3 sequence (DNA): TGCAGCGTTGCAAAAGGGGCTAGCGGGATCTTAAGTCCTAGCACAGATACGCAGTATTTT. It yields the protein CSVAKGASGILSPSTDTQYF.

The chain combines TRBV5-1 with TRBJ2-5; 13 bases match TRBD2. Germline trimming cut 4 bases from V and 5 bases from J; bases unmatched to any gene: 5. Germline CDR1 SGHRS, CDR2 YFSETQ. The CDR3 covers 15 residues. CDR3: CASSQLAGGPETQYF. The DNA for the CDR3 is TGCGCCAGCAGCCAACTAGCGGGAGGGCCGGAGACCCAGTACTTC.

V usage is TRBV6-6 and J usage is TRBJ2-7; D possibly corresponds to TRBD1 (6 bases). CDR1 and CDR2 from the germline V gene are MNHNY and SVGAGI (reference sequence). The CDR3 covers 13 residues. Trimming removed 6 bases at V and 3 bases at J, with 12 bases between. CDR3 DNA sequence: TGTGCCAGCAGGTCCAGGGGTGGCTACGAGCAGTACTTC. Translating gives CASRSRGGYEQYF.

The CDR3 DNA reads as TGCGCCAGCAGCTTGGTGGCCGGGAGCTACACTGAAGCTTTCTTT. Its translation: CASSLVAGSYTEAFF. The chain links TRBV5-1 to TRBJ1-1; D remains unclear. Trimming stripped 0 bases from V and 3 bases from J, with 12 bases between. The CDR3 sequence is 15 residues long. Looked up from germline, CDR1 is SGHRS and CDR2 is YFSETQ.

Turning to this clone: Other nucleotide sequences from this sample produce the same CDR3. The chain couples TRBV2 to TRBJ2-7; D uncertain. The CDR3 has 10 amino acids. The V gene's germline CDR1 is SNHLY and CDR2 FYNNEI. The V end was cut by 8 bases, the J end by 1 base, with 3 bases between. Here the CDR3 DNA reads TGTGCCAGCTCTTCCTACGAGCAGTACTTC. This gives the protein CASSSYEQYF. The full variable domain, in which reference TRBV2 and TRBJ2-7 provide the parts outside the CDR3, is EPEVTQTPSHQVTQMGQEVILRCVPISNHLYFYWYRQILGQKVEFLVSFYNNEISEKSEIFDDQFSVERPDGSNFTLKIRSTKLEDSAMYFCASSSYEQYFGPGTRLTVT.

J is TRBJ2-5 and V is TRBV18; D not resolved. V dropped 3 bases and J dropped 2 bases, with 10 bases sitting between them. The CDR3 is 14 amino acids. Germline V gene lookup returns CDR1 KGHSH and CDR2 LQKENI. The CDR3 sequence is CASSPSAAQETQYF. Here the CDR3 DNA reads TGTGCCAGCTCACCTTCGGCTGCACAAGAGACCCAGTACTTC.

The chain has TRBV27 and TRBJ2-5, with 8 bases aligning to TRBD2. Germline values: CDR1 MNHEY, CDR2 SMNVEV (reference sequence). This CDR3 comprises 15 residues. V lost 8 bases to trimming and J lost 4 bases; unmatched junction nucleotides: 12. The CDR3 nucleotides read TGTGCCAGCGGAGCGGGAGTCAGGCTGGGAGAGACCCAGTACTTC. This translates into CASGAGVRLGETQYF.

The rearrangement joins TRBV5-1 to TRBJ2-7; TRBD1 matches 7 bases. Germline CDR1 SGHRS, CDR2 YFSETQ. The CDR3 covers 15 residues. The trim removed 4 bases at V and 4 bases at J, leaving 11 bases unmatched. CDR3 DNA sequence: TGCGCCAGCAGCCAGATCCTGGGGACAGTTTACGAGCAGTACTTC. Protein sequence: CASSQILGTVYEQYF.

V usage is TRBV7-8 and J usage is TRBJ2-5; D unresolved. V lost 2 bases to trimming and J lost 5 bases, with 18 bases between them. The V gene's germline CDR1 is SGHVS and CDR2 FQNEAQ. The CDR3 length is 16 residues. The CDR3 DNA reads TGTGCCAGCAGCTTACTTCTCTGGGAAACTTGGGAGACCCAGTACTTC. Its translation is CASSLLLWETWETQYF. The complete variable domain, with remaining parts taken from reference TRBV7-8 and TRBJ2-5, reads GAGVSQSPRYKVAKRGQDVALRCDPISGHVSLFWYQQALGQGPEFLTYFQNEAQLDKSGLPSDRFFAERPEGSVSTLKIQRTQQEDSAVYLCASSLLLWETWETQYFGPGTRLLVL.

The rearrangement links TRBV9 to TRBJ1-1; D is unresolved. Germline V gene data show CDR1 as SGDLS and CDR2 as YYNGEE. V lost 1 base to trimming and J lost 0 bases, with 7 bases between them. This CDR3 comprises 14 residues. CDR3 sequence reads: CASSVNSMNTEAFF. The CDR3 bases are TGTGCCAGCAGCGTAAACTCCATGAACACTGAAGCTTTCTTT. The full variable domain, with the rest looked up from reference TRBV9 and TRBJ1-1, is DSGVTQTPKHLITATGQRVTLRCSPRSGDLSVYWYQQSLDQGLQFLIQYYNGEERAKGNILERFSAQQFPDLHSELNLSSLELGDSALYFCASSVNSMNTEAFFGQGTRLTVV.

The chain uses TRBV29-1 and TRBJ1-3; D is unclear. V lost 5 bases to trimming and J lost 0 bases, with 8 bases between them. Germline CDR1 reads SQVTM; CDR2 reads ANQGSEA. This CDR3 has 13 residues. The CDR3 region is CSVMEYSGNTIYF. CDR3 bases: TGCAGCGTTATGGAGTACTCTGGAAACACCATATATTTT.